The 23 T cell receptor beta chains below come from one sample, sequenced in a study of cytomegalovirus exposure and HLA in healthy donors. The PCR employed 60 Vbeta primers together with 13 Jbeta primers. Data came from immunoSEQ multiplex PCR; TCRdb stores just in-frame clones and leaves some out. The profile shows 180,000 or so clones, about three quarters of them singletons. Sequenced input: PBMCs. The source of these receptors is a female donor in good health and CMV-seronegative.

The gene calls are TRBV4-1 and TRBJ2-2; 12 positions agree with TRBD2. V was pared by 0 bases and J by 1 base, with 3 bases of the junction left unmatched. Germline V CDR1 and CDR2: MGHRA, YSYEKL. The CDR3 is 18 amino acids. The CDR3 DNA is TGCGCCAGCAGCCAAGAGCCGACTAGCGGGGGGAACACCGGGGAGCTGTTTTTT. This gives the protein CASSQEPTSGGNTGELFF.

This clone was found a few times. This rearrangement joins TRBV27 to TRBJ2-5, with D perhaps TRBD1 (6 bases). CDR1 is MNHEY and CDR2 is SMNVEV in the germline V gene (reference sequence). The CDR3 runs 15 residues. Trimming cost V 4 bases and J 3 bases, with 15 bases left between them. DNA for the CDR3: TGTGCCAGCAGTTCTCTCGGAACAGGGAAAGAGACCCAGTACTTC. Translation gives CASSSLGTGKETQYF.

The gene calls are TRBV15 and TRBJ2-5, with D tentatively TRBD2 (5 bases). The germline gives CDR1 LNHNV, CDR2 YYDKDF (reference sequence). The CDR3 spans 14 residues. V lost 7 bases and J 1 base, leaving 13 bases between the germline ends. CDR3 amino acids: CATTGGGTQETQYF. The CDR3 bases are TGTGCCACCACCGGCGGAGGAACCCAAGAGACCCAGTACTTC.

This clone was counted a few times. The rearrangement links TRBV19 to TRBJ1-5; TRBD1 matches at 7 bases. Germline CDR1 LNHDA, CDR2 SQIVND (reference sequence). There are 16 residues in the CDR3. With V trimmed by 4 bases and J by 3 bases, 9 bases remained unmatched. As DNA, the CDR3 is TGTGCCAGTAGTACCCGGGGCAGGGGGGACAATCAGCCCCAGCATTTT. Translated, it gives CASSTRGRGDNQPQHF.

The rearrangement uses TRBV4-1 and TRBJ2-7; 9 bases match TRBD2. CDR1 is MGHRA, CDR2 YSYEKL, per germline. The V and J ends lost 3 bases and 1 base, in that order; junction bases with no gene match: 1. The CDR3 totals 14 residues. In DNA, the CDR3 is TGCGCCAGCAGCCAGCTAGCGGGATCCTACGAGCAGTACTTC. Its translation: CASSQLAGSYEQYF.

The rearrangement links TRBV27 to TRBJ1-5, with a possible D match to TRBD1 (6 bases). Looked up from germline, CDR1 is MNHEY and CDR2 is SMNVEV (reference sequence). The CDR3 consists of 14 residues. V shed 5 bases and J shed 3 bases, with 11 bases lying between them. In DNA, the CDR3 is TGTGCCAGCAGTCAACAGGGTTTCAATCAGCCCCAGCATTTT. Its translation: CASSQQGFNQPQHF.

V and J are TRBV6-5 and TRBJ1-4; 9 positions agree with TRBD1. The CDR3 loop spans 16 amino acids. The trim removed 0 bases at V and 6 bases at J, leaving 5 bases unmatched. Per germline, CDR1 MNHEY and CDR2 SVGAGI. This chain's CDR3 is CASSYSSGQGDEKLFF. In DNA, the CDR3 is TGTGCCAGCAGTTACTCGTCGGGACAGGGAGATGAAAAACTGTTTTTT.

This rearrangement joins TRBV7-2 to TRBJ2-2, with TRBD2 matching over 7 bases. J gave up 4 bases and V 1 base, and 3 bases lay outside the gene matches. Germline assignment: CDR1 SGHTA and CDR2 FQGNSA. The CDR3 runs to 15 residues. This CDR3 is CASSLVGGTTGELFF. The CDR3, as DNA: TGTGCCAGCAGCTTAGTCGGGGGGACCACCGGGGAGCTGTTTTTT.

The gene calls are TRBV2 and TRBJ1-6; TRBD1 agrees at 7 bases. This CDR3 is 16 amino acids long. Trimming took 4 bases from V and 6 from J; bases not matched to a gene: 9. CDR1 and CDR2 from the germline V gene are SNHLY and FYNNEI. The CDR3 DNA reads TGTGCCAGCAGTGTCAGGGGGATAGGGGGTAATTCACCCCTCCACTTT. It codes for CASSVRGIGGNSPLHF.

The chain uses TRBV5-1 and TRBJ2-3; D is uncertain. Trimming pared 7 bases from V and 5 bases from J, leaving 20 bases between. This CDR3 is built from 15 residues. CDR1 is SGHRS, CDR2 YFSETQ, per germline. The CDR3 region has the DNA TGCGCCAGCGCCTTGGCGCTTGGCGGTGGAGATACGCAGTATTTT. Translation: CASALALGGGDTQYF.

V and J are TRBV4-3 and TRBJ2-1; 13 bases are a match to TRBD2. Germline CDR1 reads LGHNA; CDR2 reads YSLEER. This CDR3 contains 17 residues. Unmatched junction bases numbered 5, after V lost 5 bases and J lost 1 base. In nucleotides, the CDR3 is TGCGCCAGCAGCAGGGGACTAGCGGGGAGGTCCTACAATGAGCAGTTCTTC. It yields the protein CASSRGLAGRSYNEQFF.

The chain links TRBV7-7 to TRBJ2-5; a possible D gene is TRBD2 (6 bases). This CDR3 comprises 14 residues. Germline lookup yields CDR1 SSHAT and CDR2 FNYEAQ (reference sequence). V was pared by 0 bases and J by 4 bases, with 9 bases between. The CDR3 DNA follows: TGTGCCAGCAGCTTAGCGGGGGGATCAGAGACCCAGTACTTC. This translates into CASSLAGGSETQYF.

Here the CDR3 DNA reads TGTGCCAGCAACGTCCGGGACAGGGGCCGGGAGCAGTACTTC. Translated, it gives CASNVRDRGREQYF. V usage is TRBV28 and J usage is TRBJ2-7, with 10 positions matching TRBD1. The CDR3 consists of 14 residues. Germline CDR1 and CDR2: MDHEN and SYDVKM. V shed 7 bases and J 7 bases; nucleotides not matched to a gene: 10.

Concerning this clone itself: At the DNA level, this CDR3 is encoded by other sequences in the same sample as well. The V call is TRBV5-1, the J call TRBJ2-2; 7 bases align to TRBD1. The CDR3 loop spans 15 amino acids. Germline trimming cut 0 bases from V and 1 base from J; bases unmatched to any gene: 0. From germline, CDR1 is SGHRS and CDR2 YFSETQ. CDR3 nucleotide sequence: TGCGCCAGCAGCTTGGGACAGGGGAACACCGGGGAGCTGTTTTTT. Its protein product is CASSLGQGNTGELFF.

The count of this clone is one. The chain joins TRBV4-3 to TRBJ2-3, with 8 bases fitting TRBD1. The junction had 4 bases not matched to a gene; V was cut back by 4 bases and J by 4 bases. The CDR3 covers 14 residues. The V gene's germline CDR1 is LGHNA and CDR2 YSLEER. For the CDR3, the DNA is TGCGCCAGCAGCCTAGGACAGGGACCAGATACGCAGTATTTT. It encodes CASSLGQGPDTQYF.

V is TRBV7-6 and J is TRBJ2-1; 9 bases fit TRBD2. CDR3 length: 16 residues. Trimming cost V 3 bases and J 6 bases; bases outside gene matches: 9. The V gene's germline CDR1 is SGHVS and CDR2 FNYEAQ. The CDR3 sequence is CASSLAGGPVGNEQFF. CDR3 nucleotides: TGTGCCAGCAGCTTGGCGGGAGGGCCAGTAGGCAATGAGCAGTTCTTC.

The CDR3 protein is CASSPDRVLYGYTF. CDR3 sequence (DNA): TGTGCCAGCTCACCCGACAGGGTTCTCTATGGCTACACCTTC. This chain links TRBV18 with TRBJ1-2; 7 positions agree with TRBD1. The CDR3 runs to 14 residues. Germline CDR1 reads KGHSH; CDR2 reads LQKENI. Trimming took 3 bases from V and 4 from J; bases not matched to a gene: 5.

In its sample, this clone was seen once. V is TRBV7-9 and J is TRBJ1-2; possibly TRBD1 for D (5 bases). The CDR3 spans 11 residues. Trimming took off 5 bases at V and 8 bases at J, with 9 bases between the two ends. Germline CDR1 SEHNR, CDR2 FQNEAQ (reference sequence). In nucleotides, the CDR3 is TGTGCCAGCAGCAAAACAGGAGGCTACACCTTC. This codes for CASSKTGGYTF.

The chain uses TRBV28 and TRBJ1-5, with 8 bases that match TRBD1. V trimming: 1 base; J trimming: 3 bases; junction bases outside the gene matches: 5. This CDR3 spans 16 amino acids. Germline V gene data show CDR1 as MDHEN and CDR2 as SYDVKM. CDR3 bases: TGTGCCAGCAGTTTATACAGGGGGTCCGACAATCAGCCCCAGCATTTT. Residues: CASSLYRGSDNQPQHF.

The chain combines TRBV12-5 with TRBJ2-3, with D maybe TRBD1 (6 bases). The V end was cut by 7 bases, the J end by 0 bases, with 26 bases between. CDR3 size: 19 residues. The germline V gene has CDR1 LGHNT and CDR2 FRNRAP. The CDR3 DNA follows: TGTGCTAGTGCCTGGGGGAATGCAGGGGATGGCCCTAGCACAGATACGCAGTATTTT. It specifies CASAWGNAGDGPSTDTQYF.

The V gene is TRBV10-2, the J gene TRBJ2-1; D ambiguous. V gave up 3 bases and J gave up 2 bases, with 11 bases separating them. The germline CDR1 and CDR2 sequences are WSHSY and SAAADI. The CDR3 totals 15 residues. In DNA, the CDR3 is TGCGCCAGCAGTGACTCGCGGCAAGCCTACAATGAGCAGTTCTTC. It codes for CASSDSRQAYNEQFF.

The V gene is TRBV7-9, the J gene TRBJ2-7, with 10 nucleotides matching TRBD2. V was pared by 5 bases and J by 3 bases, with 10 bases of the junction left unmatched. Germline V gene lookup returns CDR1 SEHNR and CDR2 FQNEAQ (reference sequence). The CDR3 loop spans 16 amino acids. The CDR3 sequence is CASSGQLAGVGYEQYF. Written as DNA, the CDR3 is TGTGCCAGCAGCGGCCAGCTAGCGGGAGTTGGCTACGAGCAGTACTTC.

The chain links TRBV5-5 to TRBJ2-2; D gene unclear. V lost 5 bases and J 7 bases, leaving 12 bases between the germline ends. This CDR3 region has 13 residues. Germline V gives CDR1 SGHKS, CDR2 YYEKEE (reference sequence). The CDR3 region is CASRTSPSGELFF. The CDR3 bases are TGTGCCAGCAGAACGTCTCCCAGCGGGGAGCTGTTTTTT.